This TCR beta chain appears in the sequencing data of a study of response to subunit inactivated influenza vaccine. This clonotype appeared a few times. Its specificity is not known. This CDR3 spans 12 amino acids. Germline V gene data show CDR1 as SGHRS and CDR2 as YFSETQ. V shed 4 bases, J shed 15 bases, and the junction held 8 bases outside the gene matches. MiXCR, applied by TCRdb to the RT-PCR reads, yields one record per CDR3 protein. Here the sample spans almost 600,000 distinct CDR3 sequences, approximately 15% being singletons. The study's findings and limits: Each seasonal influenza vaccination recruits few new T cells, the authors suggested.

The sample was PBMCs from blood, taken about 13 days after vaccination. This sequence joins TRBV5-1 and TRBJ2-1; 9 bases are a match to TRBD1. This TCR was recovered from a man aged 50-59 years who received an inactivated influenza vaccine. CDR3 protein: CASSQEQGARFF. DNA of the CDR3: TGCGCCAGCAGCCAAGAACAGGGGGCAAGGTTCTTC.